The clone carrying this TCR beta chain was picked up a small number of times. Its specificity is unknown. The data belong to a study of blood T cells in healthy people across ages. On the study more broadly: With template switching, about one barcoded beta molecule was captured per two T cells.

Whole-study findings and limits: Long-lived and aged donors differed, with more naive CD4+ cells and higher diversity in the long-lived.

The CDR3 has 14 amino acids. Trimming cost V 8 bases and J 7 bases; bases outside gene matches: 11. Primed by a sample-barcoded 5' primer and a J-beta primer mix, a second PCR proceeded for 7 to 11 cycles. TCRdb ran MiXCR on the 5' RACE reads and lists one entry per CDR3 protein. The data show approximately 730,000 distinct CDR3 sequences, about 55% seen once. Sequencing was performed on blood. This receptor was identified in a man older than 75 in good health. The V gene is TRBV12-3 or TRBV12-4, the J gene TRBJ2-1; 7 nucleotides match TRBD1. This CDR3 is CASGETGNYNEQFF. As DNA, the CDR3 is TGTGCCAGCGGTGAGACAGGGAATTATAATGAGCAGTTCTTC.